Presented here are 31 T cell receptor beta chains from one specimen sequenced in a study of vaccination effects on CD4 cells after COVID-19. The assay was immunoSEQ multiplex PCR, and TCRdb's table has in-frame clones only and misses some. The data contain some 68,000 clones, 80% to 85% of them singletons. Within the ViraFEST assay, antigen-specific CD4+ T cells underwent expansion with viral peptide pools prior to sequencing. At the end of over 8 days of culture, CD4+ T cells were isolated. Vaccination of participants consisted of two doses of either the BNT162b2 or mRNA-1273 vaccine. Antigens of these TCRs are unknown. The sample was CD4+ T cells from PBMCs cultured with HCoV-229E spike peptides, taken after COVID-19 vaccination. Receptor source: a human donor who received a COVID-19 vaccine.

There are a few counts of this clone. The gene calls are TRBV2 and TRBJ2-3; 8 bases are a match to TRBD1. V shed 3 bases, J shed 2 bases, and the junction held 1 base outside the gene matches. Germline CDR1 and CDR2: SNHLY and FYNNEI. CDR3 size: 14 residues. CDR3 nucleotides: TGTGCCAGCAGTGAGGGACAGGTCACAGATACGCAGTATTTT. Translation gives CASSEGQVTDTQYF.

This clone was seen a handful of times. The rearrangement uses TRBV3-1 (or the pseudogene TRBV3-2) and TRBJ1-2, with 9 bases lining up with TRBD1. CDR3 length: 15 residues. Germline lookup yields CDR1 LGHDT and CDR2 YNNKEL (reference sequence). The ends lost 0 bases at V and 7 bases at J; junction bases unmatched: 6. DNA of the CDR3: TGTGCCAGCAGCCAAGAGGGGACAGGGATAGGTGGCTACACCTTC. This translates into CASSQEGTGIGGYTF.

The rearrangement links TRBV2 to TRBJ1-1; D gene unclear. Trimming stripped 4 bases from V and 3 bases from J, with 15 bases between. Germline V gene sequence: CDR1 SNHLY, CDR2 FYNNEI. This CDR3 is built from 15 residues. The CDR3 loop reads CASSAVYNVDTEAFF. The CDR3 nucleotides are TGTGCCAGCAGTGCAGTATATAACGTAGACACTGAAGCTTTCTTT.

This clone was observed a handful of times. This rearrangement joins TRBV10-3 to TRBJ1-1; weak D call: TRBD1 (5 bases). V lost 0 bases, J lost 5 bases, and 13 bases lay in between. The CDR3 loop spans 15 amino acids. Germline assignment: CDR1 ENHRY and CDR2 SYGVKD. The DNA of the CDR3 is TGTGCCATCAGTGAGTCGACGAACCAGGGAACTGAAGCTTTCTTT. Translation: CAISESTNQGTEAFF.

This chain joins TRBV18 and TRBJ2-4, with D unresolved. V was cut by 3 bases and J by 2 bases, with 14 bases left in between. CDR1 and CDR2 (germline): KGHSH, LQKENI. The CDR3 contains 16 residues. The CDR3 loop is CASSPSRARTKNIQYF. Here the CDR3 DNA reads TGTGCCAGCTCACCCTCCCGCGCGAGGACCAAAAACATTCAGTACTTC.

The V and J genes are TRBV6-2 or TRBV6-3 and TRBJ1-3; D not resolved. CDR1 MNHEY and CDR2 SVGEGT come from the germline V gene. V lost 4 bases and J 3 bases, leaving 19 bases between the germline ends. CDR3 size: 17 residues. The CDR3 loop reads CASSSVFSWGYGNTIYF. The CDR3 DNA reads TGTGCCAGCAGTTCTGTTTTTTCGTGGGGTTATGGAAACACCATATATTTT.

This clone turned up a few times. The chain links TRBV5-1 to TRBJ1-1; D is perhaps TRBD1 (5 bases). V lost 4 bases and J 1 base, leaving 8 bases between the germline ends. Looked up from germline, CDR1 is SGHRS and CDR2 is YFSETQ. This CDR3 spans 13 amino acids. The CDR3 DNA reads TGCGCCAGCAGCCCAACAGGGAACACTGAAGCTTTCTTT. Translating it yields CASSPTGNTEAFF.

The CDR3: CASSWGQSNTEAFF. DNA of the CDR3: TGTGCCAGCAGCTGGGGACAGTCGAACACTGAAGCTTTCTTT. The chain couples TRBV7-2 to TRBJ1-1; 7 bases are a match to TRBD1. Unmatched junction bases numbered 3, after V lost 4 bases and J lost 1 base. Germline CDR1 SGHTA, CDR2 FQGNSA. The CDR3 is made up of 14 amino acids. Drawing the rest from reference TRBV7-2 and TRBJ1-1, the complete variable domain is GAGVSQSPSNKVTEKGKDVELRCDPISGHTALYWYRQSLGQGLEFLIYFQGNSAPDKSGLPSDRFSAERTGGSVSTLTIQRTQQEDSAVYLCASSWGQSNTEAFFGQGTRLTVV.

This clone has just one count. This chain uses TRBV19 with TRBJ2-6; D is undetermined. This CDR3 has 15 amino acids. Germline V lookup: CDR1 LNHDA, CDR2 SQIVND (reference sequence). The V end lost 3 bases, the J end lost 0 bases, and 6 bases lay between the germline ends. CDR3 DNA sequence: TGTGCCAGTAGTATTCGGCGCTCTGGGGCCAACGTCCTGACTTTC. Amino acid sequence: CASSIRRSGANVLTF.

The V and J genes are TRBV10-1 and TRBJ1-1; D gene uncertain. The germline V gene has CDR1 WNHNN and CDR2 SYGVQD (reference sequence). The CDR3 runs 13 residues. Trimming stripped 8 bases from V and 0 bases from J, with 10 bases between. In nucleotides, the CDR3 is TGCGCCAGCTCCGCCAGGTTGAACACTGAAGCTTTCTTT. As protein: CASSARLNTEAFF.

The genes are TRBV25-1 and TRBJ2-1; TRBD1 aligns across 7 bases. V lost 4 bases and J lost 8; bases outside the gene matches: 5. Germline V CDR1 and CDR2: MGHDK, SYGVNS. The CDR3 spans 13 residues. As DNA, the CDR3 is TGTGCCAGCAGTGCCCACAGGGGCCATGAGCAGTTCTTC. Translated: CASSAHRGHEQFF. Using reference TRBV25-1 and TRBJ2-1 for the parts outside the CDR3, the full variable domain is EADIYQTPRYLVIGTGKKITLECSQTMGHDKMYWYQQDPGMELHLIHYSYGVNSTEKGDLSSESTVSRIRTEHFPLTLESARPSHTSQYLCASSAHRGHEQFFGPGTRLTVL.

CDR3 DNA sequence: TGCGCCAGCAGAGGGGGGGGGAGGGCAGATACGCAGTATTTT. It translates to CASRGGGRADTQYF. V is TRBV10-2 and J is TRBJ2-3, with D possibly being TRBD2 (7 bases). The CDR3 is 14 amino acids. The V and J ends lost 6 bases and 4 bases respectively, with 14 bases between them. The germline V gene has CDR1 WSHSY and CDR2 SAAADI.

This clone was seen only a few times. CDR3: CASSPETVTNSPLHF. The CDR3 region has the DNA TGTGCCAGCAGCCCGGAGACAGTTACAAATTCACCCCTCCACTTT. The chain couples TRBV7-2 to TRBJ1-6, with D possibly being TRBD1 (5 bases). Germline CDR1 is SGHTA and CDR2 is FQGNSA. V lost 5 bases to trimming and J lost 7 bases, with 15 bases between them. The CDR3 is 15 residues long.

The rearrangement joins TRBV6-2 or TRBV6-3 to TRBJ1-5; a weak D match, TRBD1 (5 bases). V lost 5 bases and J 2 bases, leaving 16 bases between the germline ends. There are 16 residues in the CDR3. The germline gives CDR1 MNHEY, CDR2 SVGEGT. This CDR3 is CASSLRQRGGNQPQHF. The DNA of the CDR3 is TGTGCCAGCAGTCTACGACAGAGGGGAGGCAATCAGCCCCAGCATTTT.

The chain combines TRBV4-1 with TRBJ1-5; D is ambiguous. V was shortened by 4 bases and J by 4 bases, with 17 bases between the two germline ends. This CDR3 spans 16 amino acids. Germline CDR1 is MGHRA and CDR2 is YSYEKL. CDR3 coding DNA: TGCGCCAGCAGCCCTCGTTACGGGTTTGGTAATCAGCCCCAGCATTTT. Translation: CASSPRYGFGNQPQHF.

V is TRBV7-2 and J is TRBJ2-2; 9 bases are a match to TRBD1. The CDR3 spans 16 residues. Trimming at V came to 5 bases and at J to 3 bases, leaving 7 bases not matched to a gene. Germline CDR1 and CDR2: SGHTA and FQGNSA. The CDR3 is CASSTRDRVYTGELFF. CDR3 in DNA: TGTGCCAGCAGCACCCGGGACAGGGTGTACACCGGGGAGCTGTTTTTT.

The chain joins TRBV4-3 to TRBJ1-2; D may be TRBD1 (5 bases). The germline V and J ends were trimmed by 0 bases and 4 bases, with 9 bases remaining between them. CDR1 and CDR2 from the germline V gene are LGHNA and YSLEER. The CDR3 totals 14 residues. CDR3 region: CASSQERDAYGYTF. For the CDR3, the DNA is TGCGCCAGCAGCCAAGAAAGGGACGCCTATGGCTACACCTTC.

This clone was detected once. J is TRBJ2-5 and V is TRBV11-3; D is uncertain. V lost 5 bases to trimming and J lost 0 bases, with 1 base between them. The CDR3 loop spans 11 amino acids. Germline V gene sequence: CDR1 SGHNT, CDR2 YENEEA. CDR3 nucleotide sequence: TGTGCCAGCAGCAACCAAGAGACCCAGTACTTC. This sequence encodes CASSNQETQYF.

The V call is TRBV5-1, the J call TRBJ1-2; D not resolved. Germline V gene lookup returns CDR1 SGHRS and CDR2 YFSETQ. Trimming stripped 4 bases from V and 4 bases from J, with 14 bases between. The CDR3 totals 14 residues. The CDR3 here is CASSPVLGFYGYTF. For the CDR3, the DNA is TGCGCCAGCAGCCCAGTTCTCGGATTCTATGGCTACACCTTC.

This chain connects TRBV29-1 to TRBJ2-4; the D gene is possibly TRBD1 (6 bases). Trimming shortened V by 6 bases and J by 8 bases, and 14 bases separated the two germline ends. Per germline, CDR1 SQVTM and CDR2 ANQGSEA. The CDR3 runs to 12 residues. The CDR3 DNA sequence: TGCAGCGTCGCTACAGGGTCGGACATTCAGTACTTC. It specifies CSVATGSDIQYF.

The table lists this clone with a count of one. CDR3 nucleotide sequence: TGTGCCACCAGTGATTTGGGGGAAACTAGCGGGGGGGCCGGGATCGACGAGCAGTACGTC. Amino acids: CATSDLGETSGGAGIDEQYV. The V call is TRBV24-1, the J call TRBJ2-7; 13 bases are a match to TRBD2. CDR3 length: 20 residues. V shed 0 bases, J shed 5 bases, and the junction held 15 bases outside the gene matches. Per germline, CDR1 KGHDR and CDR2 SFDVKD.

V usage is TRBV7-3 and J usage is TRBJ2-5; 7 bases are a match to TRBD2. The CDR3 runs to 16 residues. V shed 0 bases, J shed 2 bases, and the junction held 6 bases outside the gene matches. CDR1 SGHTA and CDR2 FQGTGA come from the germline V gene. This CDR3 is CASSLTGGTGQETQYF. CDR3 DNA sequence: TGTGCCAGCAGCTTAACGGGAGGGACGGGGCAAGAGACCCAGTACTTC.

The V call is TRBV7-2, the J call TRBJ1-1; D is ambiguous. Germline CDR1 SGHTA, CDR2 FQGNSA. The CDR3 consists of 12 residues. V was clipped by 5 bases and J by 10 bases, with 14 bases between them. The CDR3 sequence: CASSPVKGGAFF. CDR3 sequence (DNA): TGTGCCAGCAGCCCGGTGAAGGGTGGAGCTTTCTTT. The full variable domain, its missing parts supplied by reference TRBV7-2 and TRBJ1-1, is GAGVSQSPSNKVTEKGKDVELRCDPISGHTALYWYRQSLGQGLEFLIYFQGNSAPDKSGLPSDRFSAERTGGSVSTLTIQRTQQEDSAVYLCASSPVKGGAFFGQGTRLTVV.

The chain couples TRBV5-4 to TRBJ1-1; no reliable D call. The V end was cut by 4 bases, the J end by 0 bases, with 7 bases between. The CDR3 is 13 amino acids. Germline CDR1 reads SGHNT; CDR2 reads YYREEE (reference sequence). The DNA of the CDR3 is TGTGCCAGCAGCCGGTTCTTGAACACTGAAGCTTTCTTT. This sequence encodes CASSRFLNTEAFF.

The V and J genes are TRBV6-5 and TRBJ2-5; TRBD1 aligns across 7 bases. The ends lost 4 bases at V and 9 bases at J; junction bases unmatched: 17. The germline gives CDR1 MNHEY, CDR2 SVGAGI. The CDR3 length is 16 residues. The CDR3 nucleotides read TGTGCCAGCAGTTGGGTCCGGGACAGTTCACAAATGGCCCAGTACTTC. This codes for CASSWVRDSSQMAQYF.

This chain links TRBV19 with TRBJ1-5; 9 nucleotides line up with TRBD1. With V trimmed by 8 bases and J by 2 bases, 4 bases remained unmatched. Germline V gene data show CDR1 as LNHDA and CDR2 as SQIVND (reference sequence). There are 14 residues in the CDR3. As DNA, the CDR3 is TGTGCCAGTCGGACAGGGGTCGGCAATCAGCCCCAGCATTTT. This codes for CASRTGVGNQPQHF.

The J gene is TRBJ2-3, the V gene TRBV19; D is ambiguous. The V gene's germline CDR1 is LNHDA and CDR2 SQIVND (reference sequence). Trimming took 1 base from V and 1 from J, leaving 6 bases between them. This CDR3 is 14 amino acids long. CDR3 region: CASSIGVGTDTQYF. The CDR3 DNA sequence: TGTGCCAGTAGTATAGGGGTTGGCACAGATACGCAGTATTTT.

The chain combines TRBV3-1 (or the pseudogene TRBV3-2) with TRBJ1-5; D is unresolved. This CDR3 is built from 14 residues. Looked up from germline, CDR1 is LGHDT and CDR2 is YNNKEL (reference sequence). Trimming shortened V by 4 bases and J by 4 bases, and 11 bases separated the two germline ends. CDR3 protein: CASSPRWANQPQHF. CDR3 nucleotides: TGTGCCAGCAGCCCACGTTGGGCAAATCAGCCCCAGCATTTT.

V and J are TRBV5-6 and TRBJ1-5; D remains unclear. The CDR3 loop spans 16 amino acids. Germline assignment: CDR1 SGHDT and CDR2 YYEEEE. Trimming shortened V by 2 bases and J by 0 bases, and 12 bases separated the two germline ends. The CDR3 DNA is TGTGCCAGCAGCTTCTACGGCGTTAATAGCAATCAGCCCCAGCATTTT. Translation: CASSFYGVNSNQPQHF.

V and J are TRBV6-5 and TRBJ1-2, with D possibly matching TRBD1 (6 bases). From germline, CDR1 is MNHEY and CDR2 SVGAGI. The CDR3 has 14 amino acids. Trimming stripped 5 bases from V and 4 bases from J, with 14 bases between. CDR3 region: CASSPSDRFYGYTF. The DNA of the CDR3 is TGTGCCAGCAGTCCCTCCGACAGGTTCTATGGCTACACCTTC.

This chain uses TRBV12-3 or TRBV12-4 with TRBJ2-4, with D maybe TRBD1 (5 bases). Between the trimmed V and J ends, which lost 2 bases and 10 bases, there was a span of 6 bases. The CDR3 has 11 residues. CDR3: CASSLKGIQYF. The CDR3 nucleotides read TGTGCCAGCAGTTTAAAGGGGATTCAGTACTTC.